The 30 T cell receptor beta chains reported below all come from one sample, sequenced in a study of OX40 agonist ivuxolimab in advanced cancers. Clones were read by immunoSEQ multiplex PCR, and TCRdb kept only the in-frame ones, dropping some. The sample holds about 14,000 clones, approximately 80% seen once. The source material was CD4+ or CD8+ T cells sorted from blood, sampled in a trial of the OX40 agonist ivuxolimab. The receptors derive from an adult with an advanced solid tumor such as melanoma, head and neck, liver or kidney cancer.

This chain connects TRBV14 to TRBJ2-7, with unresolved D. CDR3 size: 15 residues. V lost 1 base and J lost 5, with 15 bases in between. The germline gives CDR1 SGHDN, CDR2 FVKESK. The CDR3 DNA sequence: TGTGCCAGCAGCCAAGTCCAGGCCCCACGGGACGAGCAGTACTTC. Its protein product is CASSQVQAPRDEQYF.

The chain recombines TRBV6-5 with TRBJ1-5, with TRBD1 identical over 7 bases. The ends lost 3 bases at V and 1 base at J; junction bases unmatched: 3. Germline CDR1 reads MNHEY; CDR2 reads SVGAGI. The CDR3 sequence is 15 residues long. The CDR3 spells CASSYSGGSNQPQHF. The CDR3 coding sequence is TGTGCCAGCAGTTATTCAGGGGGGAGCAATCAGCCCCAGCATTTT.

Comments on this clone: Other nucleotide sequences in the sample specify the same CDR3. The rearrangement links TRBV7-6 to TRBJ2-7; TRBD1 is a possible D gene (5 bases). V was clipped by 6 bases and J by 6 bases, with 15 bases between them. This CDR3 has 13 amino acids. CDR1 and CDR2 (germline): SGHVS, FNYEAQ. CDR3 DNA: TGTGCCAGCAGTTCGGACACCAGTCGCGAGCAGTACTTC. Its protein is CASSSDTSREQYF.

This clone was picked up one time. The rearrangement links TRBV6-6 to TRBJ1-2; no firm D call. The germline CDR1 and CDR2 sequences are MNHNY and SVGAGI (reference sequence). This CDR3 spans 15 amino acids. Trimming removed 4 bases at V and 4 bases at J, with 16 bases between. The CDR3 nucleotides are TGTGCCAGCAGTTCCCCACAGCGTTTTCCCTATGGCTACACCTTC. This encodes CASSSPQRFPYGYTF.

The count of this clone is one. The chain couples TRBV19 to TRBJ2-3; D is unresolved. V lost 6 bases, J lost 2 bases, and 12 bases lay in between. Germline V CDR1 and CDR2: LNHDA, SQIVND (reference sequence). This CDR3 is built from 14 residues. The CDR3 bases are TGTGCCAGTAGAGGTCCGGCCACCACAGATACGCAGTATTTT. It codes for CASRGPATTDTQYF.

This clone appeared a single time. As DNA, the CDR3 is TGTGCCAGCGGGACGGAGTCCCACGAGCAGTACTTC. It encodes CASGTESHEQYF. This chain connects TRBV27 to TRBJ2-7; perhaps D is TRBD1 or TRBD2 (5 bases each). Germline V gene lookup returns CDR1 MNHEY and CDR2 SMNVEV (reference sequence). The V gene lost 8 bases and the J gene lost 5 bases, with 13 bases spanning the gap. CDR3 length: 12 amino acids.

The chain carries TRBV6-5 and TRBJ1-4; D possibly corresponds to TRBD1 (6 bases). CDR1 MNHEY and CDR2 SVGAGI come from the germline V gene. CDR3 length: 15 amino acids. V lost 1 base, J lost 4 bases, and 10 bases lay in between. This CDR3 is CASSYFRTVNEKLFF. The CDR3 DNA reads TGTGCCAGCAGTTACTTCCGGACAGTTAATGAAAAACTGTTTTTT.

This chain uses TRBV6-4 with TRBJ2-3; TRBD2 matches at 8 bases. The CDR3 spans 15 residues. V was pared by 3 bases and J by 6 bases, with 8 bases of the junction left unmatched. CDR1 MRHNA and CDR2 SNTAGT come from the germline V gene. The CDR3 bases are TGTGCCAGCAGTGATATAGGCCTAGCGGGCGATACGCAGTATTTT. Translation gives CASSDIGLAGDTQYF.

The chain combines TRBV7-9 with TRBJ1-2; D might be TRBD1 (5 bases). V lost 2 bases to trimming and J lost 4 bases, with 17 bases between them. The length of the CDR3 is 16 residues. The germline V gene encodes CDR1 SEHNR and CDR2 FQNEAQ (reference sequence). The DNA of the CDR3 is TGTGCCAGCAGCTTAAGGGGCTCACAGAGCCTCTATGGCTACACCTTC. Translating gives CASSLRGSQSLYGYTF.

This clone was picked up a small number of times. The genes are TRBV4-3 and TRBJ2-2, with a possible D match to TRBD1 (6 bases). This CDR3 contains 16 residues. Trimming cost V 4 bases and J 3 bases, with 15 bases left between them. Germline loops: CDR1 LGHNA, CDR2 YSLEER. CDR3 loop: CASSPLDSRDTGELFF. The CDR3 DNA follows: TGCGCCAGCAGCCCTCTGGACAGTAGAGACACCGGGGAGCTGTTTTTT.

Within the sample, this clone is medium-sized (0.01 to 0.1%). V is TRBV4-3 and J is TRBJ1-2, with a weak D call TRBD1 (5 bases). From germline, CDR1 is LGHNA and CDR2 YSLEER. Trimming shortened V by 0 bases and J by 12 bases, and 17 bases separated the two germline ends. The CDR3 is made up of 14 amino acids. The CDR3 region has the DNA TGCGCCAGCAGCCAAGAGGAGGCGGGGACGGCTCACACCTTC. This codes for CASSQEEAGTAHTF.

In nucleotides, the CDR3 is TGCGCCAGCAGCCGAGAGGACAGCGCGAACACTGAAGCTTTCTTT. It codes for CASSREDSANTEAFF. The rearrangement links TRBV4-3 to TRBJ1-1; TRBD1 might be the D (6 bases). Germline V gene sequence: CDR1 LGHNA, CDR2 YSLEER. Trimming shortened V by 4 bases and J by 1 base, and 13 bases separated the two germline ends. The CDR3 sequence is 15 residues long.

V and J are TRBV5-5 and TRBJ2-5, with 9 bases aligning to TRBD1. The J call is in doubt because the DNA end fits TRBJ2-7 better. The CDR3 runs 14 residues. Germline V lookup: CDR1 SGHKS, CDR2 YYEKEE (reference sequence). CDR3 DNA: TGTGCCAGCAGCCTCGGGACAGGGATCAACGAGCAGTACTTC. This gives the protein CASSLGTGINEQYF.

The chain has TRBV5-6 and TRBJ2-3; D call uncertain. CDR3 length equals 13 residues. Trimming removed 0 bases at V and 5 bases at J, with 7 bases between. Per the germline V gene, CDR1 is SGHDT and CDR2 is YYEEEE. The DNA of the CDR3 is TGTGCCAGCAGCTTGGCCGCCGAAGATACGCAGTATTTT. This encodes CASSLAAEDTQYF.

The gene calls are TRBV7-7 and TRBJ2-1, with D perhaps TRBD2 (5 bases). Trimming took 4 bases from V and 4 from J, leaving 5 bases between them. CDR3 length equals 12 residues. Germline CDR1 reads SSHAT; CDR2 reads FNYEAQ (reference sequence). This chain's CDR3 is CASSSGYNEQFF. The DNA for the CDR3 is TGTGCCAGCAGCTCGGGATACAATGAGCAGTTCTTC.

The rearrangement joins TRBV28 to TRBJ1-4, with D possibly TRBD1 on 6 matching bases. V gave up 4 bases and J gave up 4 bases, with 10 bases separating them. Germline V CDR1 and CDR2: MDHEN, SYDVKM. The CDR3 length is 14 residues. In nucleotides, the CDR3 is TGTGCCAGCAGTTCGGGGGCTGATAATGAAAAACTGTTTTTT. This sequence encodes CASSSGADNEKLFF.

The chain is built from TRBV28 and TRBJ2-5; TRBD2 agrees at 10 bases. The V and J ends lost 3 bases and 4 bases, in that order; junction bases with no gene match: 5. CDR3 length equals 15 residues. Germline V gene sequence: CDR1 MDHEN, CDR2 SYDVKM. The CDR3 DNA reads as TGTGCCAGCAGTTTCCCTAGCGGGGGCAGAGAGACCCAGTACTTC. This sequence encodes CASSFPSGGRETQYF.

The chain is built from TRBV7-3 and TRBJ2-7, with 9 bases lining up with TRBD1. Germline-derived CDR1 and CDR2 are SGHTA and FQGTGA. J gave up 5 bases and V 4 bases, and 6 bases lay outside the gene matches. The CDR3 contains 14 residues. Here the CDR3 reads CASSSGQGLDEQYF. DNA of the CDR3: TGTGCCAGCAGCTCCGGACAGGGGTTGGACGAGCAGTACTTC.

This clone was seen a handful of times. This chain links TRBV5-6 with TRBJ2-3; D is possibly TRBD1 (6 bases). CDR1 SGHDT and CDR2 YYEEEE come from the germline V gene. Trimming cost V 0 bases and J 8 bases, with 10 bases left between them. The length of the CDR3 is 13 residues. The CDR3 nucleotides read TGTGCCAGCAGCTTGGACAGGGAAGGTACGCAGTATTTT. Translating it yields CASSLDREGTQYF.

The table lists this clone with a few counts. The rearrangement links TRBV7-9 to TRBJ1-1, with unresolved D. Trimming removed 1 base at V and 0 bases at J, with 9 bases between. Germline V CDR1 and CDR2: SEHNR, FQNEAQ (reference sequence). The length of the CDR3 is 15 residues. Written as DNA, the CDR3 is TGTGCCAGCAGCTTAGGACGGGAAATGAACACTGAAGCTTTCTTT. It specifies CASSLGREMNTEAFF.

The chain uses TRBV27 and TRBJ2-7; 7 nucleotides agree with TRBD1. V lost 1 base to trimming and J lost 5 bases; unmatched junction nucleotides: 2. Germline V CDR1 and CDR2: MNHEY, SMNVEV (reference sequence). There are 13 residues in the CDR3. In DNA form, the CDR3 reads TGTGCCAGCAGTTTATACAGGGGCGACGAGCAGTACTTC. As protein: CASSLYRGDEQYF.

This clone is a singleton in its sample. This chain uses TRBV27 with TRBJ2-2; D not certain. The CDR3 length is 15 residues. The ends were cut back, 0 bases at V and 0 bases at J, with 5 bases in the middle. The V gene's germline CDR1 is MNHEY and CDR2 SMNVEV (reference sequence). The CDR3 loop is CASSLSAANTGELFF. The CDR3 nucleotides are TGTGCCAGCAGTTTATCGGCAGCGAACACCGGGGAGCTGTTTTTT.

This chain connects TRBV6-5 to TRBJ1-1; no definite D call. The ends were cut back, 5 bases at V and 3 bases at J, with 4 bases in the middle. Germline lookup yields CDR1 MNHEY and CDR2 SVGAGI. The CDR3 has 11 residues. This CDR3 reads CASSPHTEAFF. The DNA of the CDR3 is TGTGCCAGCAGTCCTCACACTGAAGCTTTCTTT.

The V call is TRBV2, the J call TRBJ1-4; 9 nucleotides agree with TRBD1. There are 15 residues in the CDR3. CDR1 and CDR2 (germline): SNHLY, FYNNEI. The V and J ends lost 1 base and 7 bases, in that order; junction bases with no gene match: 4. The CDR3 region has the DNA TGTGCCAGCAGTGAAGACACAGGGGGCATTGAAAAACTGTTTTTT. Its translation: CASSEDTGGIEKLFF. Supplemented by reference TRBV2 and TRBJ1-4, the full variable domain reads EPEVTQTPSHQVTQMGQEVILRCVPISNHLYFYWYRQILGQKVEFLVSFYNNEISEKSEIFDDQFSVERPDGSNFTLKIRSTKLEDSAMYFCASSEDTGGIEKLFFGSGTQLSVL.

V gene TRBV19 combines with J gene TRBJ2-1; 7 bases match TRBD2. The CDR3 covers 14 residues. The V segment lost 3 bases and the J segment 4 bases; nucleotides outside the gene matches: 3. Germline values: CDR1 LNHDA, CDR2 SQIVND (reference sequence). The CDR3 here is CASSIGGGYNEQFF. CDR3 DNA: TGTGCCAGTAGTATCGGCGGGGGATACAATGAGCAGTTCTTC.

This clone was seen only once. V gene TRBV19 combines with J gene TRBJ1-2; D might be TRBD1 (5 bases). The CDR3 runs 13 residues. With 8 bases removed from V and 10 bases from J, the gap between germline ends came to 20 bases. CDR1 is LNHDA and CDR2 is SQIVND in the germline V gene (reference sequence). CDR3 DNA sequence: TGTGCCAGTCTCACCGGGGGAGTCGGAATCTACACCTTC. It yields the protein CASLTGGVGIYTF.

The chain uses TRBV7-9 and TRBJ2-7; D is ambiguous. Germline V gives CDR1 SEHNR, CDR2 FQNEAQ (reference sequence). The length of the CDR3 is 13 residues. V was pared by 1 base and J by 3 bases, with 7 bases between. The CDR3 DNA reads as TGTGCCAGCAGCTTAGGGGTGGGCTACGAGCAGTACTTC. Protein product: CASSLGVGYEQYF.

The chain links TRBV5-1 to TRBJ1-1, with D uncertain. Trimming removed 5 bases at V and 3 bases at J, with 8 bases between. The CDR3 is 12 amino acids. Germline V gives CDR1 SGHRS, CDR2 YFSETQ. This CDR3 is CASRYGDTEAFF. The DNA for the CDR3 is TGCGCCAGCAGGTACGGGGACACTGAAGCTTTCTTT.

The chain carries TRBV5-4 and TRBJ2-1; 11 bases map to TRBD1. The length of the CDR3 is 15 residues. The junction had 4 bases not matched to a gene; V was cut back by 5 bases and J by 3 bases. From germline, CDR1 is SGHNT and CDR2 YYREEE (reference sequence). The CDR3 DNA follows: TGTGCCAGCAGGGCCGGGACAGGGGGCTACAATGAGCAGTTCTTC. Its protein is CASRAGTGGYNEQFF.

The CDR3 spells CASSPTYEQYF. CDR3 coding DNA: TGCGCCAGCAGCCCAACGTACGAGCAGTACTTC. V is TRBV5-1 and J is TRBJ2-7; no clear D gene. This CDR3 has 11 amino acids. V was shortened by 4 bases and J by 4 bases, with 6 bases between the two germline ends. Per germline, CDR1 SGHRS and CDR2 YFSETQ.